The present T cell receptor (beta chain) was sequenced within a study of a mutant IDH1 vaccine in newly diagnosed glioma. Only in-frame clones appear in the TCRdb table, and some are missing; sequencing was by immunoSEQ multiplex PCR. The profile shows roughly 30,000 clones, 84% of them singletons. Documented time point: week 47, end of study. Every vaccine dose comprised 300 ug of mutant IDH1 20-mer peptide plus topical imiquimod. Regarding this clone: No antigen is known for it.

V was trimmed by 2 bases and J by 11 bases, leaving 10 bases between them. Germline CDR1 reads ENHRY; CDR2 reads SYGVKD. The CDR3 totals 12 residues. The rearrangement uses TRBV10-3 and TRBJ2-4; perhaps TRBD1 as D (5 bases). This receptor was identified in a man aged 30-40 years with glioma. The specimen comprised PBMCs, sampled from a glioma patient whose treatment included an IDH1 peptide vaccine. The CDR3 loop is CAISETTGFQYF. In DNA, the CDR3 is TGTGCCATCAGTGAGACCACAGGATTTCAGTACTTC.